The 2 T cell receptor beta chains reported below all come from one sample, sequenced in a study of CD8+ T cells in alopecia areata. RNA extraction was followed by reverse transcription into cDNA, which acted as the sequencing template. Some clones are missing from TCRdb's copy, which holds only in-frame ones; the method was immunoSEQ multiplex PCR. Of approximately 150,000 clones in the sample, approximately 60% were seen once. The specimen sequenced was CD4+ T cells sorted from blood. The receptors were sampled from a human donor in good health.

The sample holds a few counts of this clone. CDR3 coding DNA: TGTGCCAGCACGTTGGTAGGGAATGGAGCCGGGGAGCTGTTTTTT. Residues: CASTLVGNGAGELFF. The chain is built from TRBV2 and TRBJ2-2; D is undetermined. The germline gives CDR1 SNHLY, CDR2 FYNNEI. The CDR3 consists of 15 residues. Trimming left V 7 bases short and J 6 bases short, with 18 bases between.

This chain joins TRBV27 and TRBJ2-7; the match to TRBD2 covers 10 bases. This CDR3 is built from 15 residues. V lost 3 bases and J lost 5; bases outside the gene matches: 7. Germline loops: CDR1 MNHEY, CDR2 SMNVEV (reference sequence). The CDR3 reads CASSLLSGRLNEQYF. The CDR3 DNA sequence: TGTGCCAGCAGTTTGCTTAGCGGGAGGCTGAACGAGCAGTACTTC.